Described below is a single T cell receptor (beta chain) sequence and its context. There are a few counts of this clonotype. The antigen this receptor binds is unknown. There are no base qualities to consult, and no much larger clone falls within one base. The sample's treatment or condition, from its label and the paper: roughly 10-day PBMC culture with coronavirus spike peptide pools or control peptides (ViraFEST assay). The ViraFEST assay, used in the study, expanded antigen-specific T cells with peptide pools and then identified the expanded clonotypes through TCR sequencing. The convalescent patients' positive SARS-CoV-2 PCR tests fell between March and December 2020, which was before the Alpha, Beta and Delta variants emerged in the United States. Each well held more than 1.5 million PBMCs cultured in IMDM containing approximately 5% human AB serum and 9 to 10 IU/ml IL-2, with roughly 10 ug/ml peptide pools added. Half of the culture medium was replaced with fresh IL-2-containing medium on days 3 and 7. Once the cells had been in culture for 10 days, the EasySep CD4+ T cell isolation kit was used to isolate CD4+ T cells by negative selection. Ficoll-Paque Plus gradient centrifugation was used to isolate PBMCs from whole blood, and the isolated PBMCs were then either used fresh or cryopreserved at -140C. In general, triplicate wells were set up for every culture condition.

The sample is drawn from a study of vaccination and CD4 T cells after COVID-19 (dated by TCRdb to the early 2020s). As for the study more broadly: Convalescent patients had a positive SARS-CoV-2 result on nasal swab PCR, and of these patients, several had mild disease and one had severe disease. In under twelve COVID-19 convalescent patients and several infection-naive healthy vaccine recipients, researchers compared the spike-specific CD4+ TCR repertoire from before mRNA vaccination with the repertoire from after. Post-COVID blood samples were collected from convalescent patients a median of around 96 days after diagnosis, with a range of about 30 to 161 days. Post-vaccine blood samples were obtained a median of about 70 days after the second vaccine dose, with a range of roughly 12 to 250 days. As controls, cultures received a CEFX viral epitope pool (the positive control), an HIV-1 Nef peptide pool (the negative control), or no peptide at all. The cultures were stimulated with overlapping spike peptide pools from SARS-CoV-2 and from the common cold coronaviruses HCoV-NL63, HCoV-OC43 and HCoV-229E. Each participant got two doses of either the Pfizer-BioNTech BNT162b2 vaccine (n=8) or the Moderna mRNA-1273 vaccine (n=2). The convalescent cohort comprised six males and four females, including two Hispanic individuals, seven Caucasians, two Asians and one multiracial person.

Trimming takes 5 bases off V and 2 bases off J; junction bases not matched to a gene: 9. The germline V gene supplies CDR1 MDHEN and CDR2 SYDVKM. From the cysteine through the phenylalanine, the CDR3 covers 15 amino acids. This entry keeps only the CDR3 DNA: 45 bases, framed from base 1. Summary of the overall study and its limitations: The number of convalescent patients in the study was relatively small, and the study did not examine early timepoints following natural infection. In convalescent patients, a median approximately 90% of post-vaccine SARS-CoV-2-reactive clones were detected only after vaccination, suggesting vaccine-specific priming. Nearly all vaccine-specific clones in convalescent patients (304 of 307) were mono-reactive for SARS-CoV-2 spike rather than cross-reactive with common cold coronaviruses. Although the median number of SARS-CoV-2-reactive clonotypes went up from 20 to 25 after infection to some 40 after vaccination, the increase was not significant.

The method was PCR. DNA from cultured CD4+ T cells was subjected to TCR sequencing with the Oncomine TCR Beta short-read assay at the Johns Hopkins FTIC core. The QIAamp micro DNA kit was used to extract genomic DNA from the cultured CD4+ T cells. Oncomine TCR Beta libraries from cultured CD4+ T cells were pooled with unique dual indexes and sequenced on an Illumina iSeq 100. The authors' pipeline ran thus. Non-productive sequences were removed, and CDR3s not starting with C, not ending with F or W, or shorter than 7 amino acids were discarded. The MANAFEST web application was used to identify antigen-specific clonotypes by comparing peptide-stimulated wells against reference wells and other culture wells. For a clone to be called positive, the clone needed an FDR below 0.05, an odds ratio above 5, and a productive frequency above 0.1% in at least two of three replicate wells. Cross-reactive clonotypes were defined as significantly expanded in both SARS-CoV-2 spike wells and at least one common cold coronavirus spike condition. Similarity between CDR3 sequences was evaluated in R version 3.6.1 using Levenshtein distances (stringdist) and unrooted phylogenetic trees (ape). The raw public data were reprocessed by TCRdb itself: fastp quality trimming at Q25, MiXCR clonotype calling, in-frame beta chains only. When rows share a CDR3 protein, they turn into one entry using the most common DNA and genes. The V and J calls reflect TCRdb's pipeline rather than the authors' work. The sample yields around 8,000 distinct CDR3 sequences; 21% were counted once. The ten largest clones represent roughly 9.2% of the sample.

This clonotype was obtained from a human donor who had recovered from COVID-19. The chain is assembled from TRBV28 and TRBJ2-7, with 7 bases in between that match TRBD1. The starting material was CD4+ T cells from blood, cultured in vitro, obtained after SARS-CoV-2 vaccination. The base sequence is TGTGCCAGCAGTACCGCCGGGACAGAAGCCTACGAGCAGTACTTC. Translated, this is CASSTAGTEAYEQYF.